The subject of this entry is one T cell receptor beta chain. The antigen is undetermined. The RNA, about 0.5 to 1 ug, was put through reverse transcription using random hexamers. Amplification of TCR beta CDR3 was carried out by immunoSEQ multiplex PCR, which covered 54 Vbeta and 13 Jbeta segments. MiXCR, applied by TCRdb to the immunoSEQ multiplex PCR reads, yields one record per CDR3 protein. The sample contains about 120,000 distinct CDR3 sequences, 94% of which appear only once. CD8+ and CD4+ T cells circulating in blood were sequenced for TCR beta. It was negative isolation that provided the CD8+ and CD4+ T cells, whereas TEMRA cells were enriched by FACS. Trimming left V 3 bases short and J 5 bases short, with 4 bases between. The CDR3 runs to 10 residues. Germline V lookup: CDR1 DFQATT, CDR2 SNEGSKA (reference sequence). This specimen belongs to a study of CD8 T cells in Susac syndrome. Study-wide results and limits: In its TCR sequencing and HLA analysis, the study acknowledged that the number of individuals was relatively small.

Material for sequencing was CD4+ T cells from PBMCs. The clonotype comes from a human donor in good health. This chain joins TRBV20-1 and TRBJ2-5; unclear D gene. The DNA of the CDR3 is TGCAGTGCTAGGTTCGAGACCCAGTACTTC. It codes for CSARFETQYF.